The rows below give T cell receptor beta chains drawn from one sample of a study of glioma-infiltrating T cells after dendritic cell vaccination. Clones were sequenced by immunoSEQ multiplex PCR, and TCRdb holds only the in-frame ones, with some missing. The sample lists approximately 85,000 clones; around 84% were seen once. The sequences come from blood, collected after dendritic cell vaccination. These receptor sequences come from a human donor with glioblastoma. Each CDR3 is given with its conserved first and last residue. Each record gives: clone size, J gene, D gene, V gene, CDR3 protein, CDR3 DNA. The D gene is left open where the match is weak. Clone sizes are given selectively: once, few, many, or a class where the clone is expanded.

abundance: NA
j_gene: TRBJ2-1
d_gene: TRBD1
v_gene: TRBV6-5
CDR3aa: CASSLLPQGWNEQFF
CDR3nt: TGTGCCAGCAGTCTCCTCCCACAGGGGTGGAATGAGCAGTTCTTC

abundance: NA
j_gene: TRBJ2-3
d_gene: TRBD2
v_gene: TRBV9
CDR3aa: CASSVAGGPSYSTDTQYF
CDR3nt: TGTGCCAGCAGCGTGGCGGGAGGGCCCTCTTATAGCACAGATACGCAGTATTTT

abundance: NA
j_gene: TRBJ2-2
d_gene: TRBD2
v_gene: TRBV2
CDR3aa: CASMRREGTGGELFF
CDR3nt: TGTGCCAGCATGAGGCGGGAGGGAACAGGCGGGGAGCTGTTTTTT

abundance: NA
j_gene: TRBJ2-3
d_gene: TRBD2
v_gene: TRBV19
CDR3aa: CASSISSTKRGGGDTQYF
CDR3nt: TGTGCCAGTAGTATCTCGTCGACCAAGCGGGGGGGAGGGGATACGCAGTATTTT

abundance: NA
j_gene: TRBJ2-6
d_gene: NA
v_gene: TRBV18
CDR3aa: CASSPLRGSGRHSGANVLTF
CDR3nt: TGTGCCAGCTCACCCCTTCGGGGGTCTGGGAGGCACTCTGGGGCCAACGTCCTGACTTTC

abundance: NA
j_gene: TRBJ2-7
d_gene: NA
v_gene: TRBV5-4
CDR3aa: CASSLGVGNLYEQYF
CDR3nt: TGTGCCAGCAGCTTAGGGGTTGGCAATTTGTACGAGCAGTACTTC

abundance: NA
j_gene: TRBJ2-2
d_gene: NA
v_gene: TRBV9
CDR3aa: CASSVAPGSQGIGELFF
CDR3nt: TGTGCCAGCAGCGTAGCTCCGGGGTCCCAGGGGATCGGGGAGCTGTTTTTT

abundance: few
j_gene: TRBJ2-7
d_gene: TRBD2
v_gene: TRBV6-1
CDR3aa: CASSGGLAGSYEQYF
CDR3nt: TGTGCCAGCAGTGGGGGACTAGCGGGATCCTACGAGCAGTACTTC

abundance: many
j_gene: TRBJ2-7
d_gene: NA
v_gene: TRBV5-1
CDR3aa: CASSWRAAEQYF
CDR3nt: TGTGCCAGCAGCTGGCGGGCAGCCGAGCAGTACTTC

abundance: NA
j_gene: TRBJ2-2
d_gene: NA
v_gene: TRBV29-1
CDR3aa: CSVQGLGELFF
CDR3nt: TGCAGCGTTCAGGGTCTCGGGGAGCTGTTTTTT

abundance: NA
j_gene: TRBJ2-7
d_gene: TRBD1
v_gene: TRBV18
CDR3aa: CASSPVPGQGPPLQYEQYF
CDR3nt: TGTGCCAGCTCACCTGTCCCGGGACAGGGGCCCCCCCTCCAATACGAGCAGTACTTC

abundance: NA
j_gene: TRBJ1-4
d_gene: NA
v_gene: TRBV4-1
CDR3aa: CASSQPRVGGEKLFF
CDR3nt: TGCGCCAGCAGCCAACCCAGGGTGGGAGGTGAAAAACTGTTTTTT

abundance: NA
j_gene: TRBJ2-7
d_gene: NA
v_gene: TRBV27
CDR3aa: CASTPLTGPYEQYF
CDR3nt: TGTGCCAGCACCCCCTTGACAGGACCCTACGAGCAGTACTTC

abundance: NA
j_gene: TRBJ1-2
d_gene: NA
v_gene: TRBV6-1
CDR3aa: CASSEVKGMDGYTF
CDR3nt: TGTGCCAGCAGTGAAGTTAAGGGGATGGATGGCTACACCTTC

abundance: NA
j_gene: TRBJ2-1
d_gene: NA
v_gene: TRBV10-3
CDR3aa: CAISGGRGTTNNEQFF
CDR3nt: TGTGCCATCAGTGGAGGGCGGGGGACAACAAACAATGAGCAGTTCTTC

abundance: NA
j_gene: TRBJ2-2
d_gene: TRBD1
v_gene: TRBV7-8
CDR3aa: CASSLATGGTGELFF
CDR3nt: TGTGCCAGCAGCTTAGCTACAGGGGGTACCGGGGAGCTGTTTTTT

abundance: NA
j_gene: TRBJ2-1
d_gene: NA
v_gene: TRBV7-2
CDR3aa: CASSPTDRGSSYNEQFF
CDR3nt: TGTGCCAGCAGCCCTACGGACAGAGGAAGCTCCTACAATGAGCAGTTCTTC

abundance: NA
j_gene: TRBJ2-7
d_gene: NA
v_gene: TRBV6-4
CDR3aa: CASNQGGPGEQYF
CDR3nt: TGTGCCAGTAACCAGGGTGGGCCTGGGGAGCAGTACTTC

abundance: NA
j_gene: TRBJ1-5
d_gene: TRBD1
v_gene: TRBV4-1
CDR3aa: CASSPWTGSNQPQHF
CDR3nt: TGCGCCAGCAGCCCCTGGACAGGCAGCAATCAGCCCCAGCATTTT

abundance: NA
j_gene: TRBJ2-3
d_gene: NA
v_gene: TRBV5-4
CDR3aa: CASSLPGVPDTQYF
CDR3nt: TGTGCCAGCAGCTTGCCGGGGGTGCCAGATACGCAGTATTTT

abundance: NA
j_gene: TRBJ1-1
d_gene: NA
v_gene: TRBV4-1
CDR3aa: CASSQTTGSTEAFF
CDR3nt: TGCGCCAGCAGCCAAACCACAGGGAGCACTGAAGCTTTCTTT

abundance: NA
j_gene: TRBJ1-2
d_gene: TRBD1
v_gene: TRBV6-5
CDR3aa: CASTTDGPGGFGYTF
CDR3nt: TGTGCCAGCACCACCGACGGTCCAGGGGGCTTTGGCTACACCTTC

abundance: NA
j_gene: TRBJ1-1
d_gene: TRBD1
v_gene: TRBV19
CDR3aa: CASSIRTGGYTDTEAFF
CDR3nt: TGTGCCAGTAGTATACGGACAGGGGGCTATACGGACACTGAAGCTTTCTTT

abundance: NA
j_gene: TRBJ1-5
d_gene: NA
v_gene: TRBV23-1
CDR3aa: CASSRYTSNQPQHF
CDR3nt: TGCGCCAGCAGTCGATACACATCCAATCAGCCCCAGCATTTT

abundance: NA
j_gene: TRBJ2-3
d_gene: TRBD2
v_gene: TRBV5-4
CDR3aa: CASSPRRGGLGTDTQYF
CDR3nt: TGTGCCAGCAGCCCACGGCGGGGGGGCTTGGGCACAGATACGCAGTATTTT

abundance: NA
j_gene: TRBJ2-2
d_gene: NA
v_gene: TRBV18
CDR3aa: CASSRGYGTGELFF
CDR3nt: TGTGCCAGCTCGCGGGGCTATGGCACCGGGGAGCTGTTTTTT

abundance: few
j_gene: TRBJ2-3
d_gene: NA
v_gene: TRBV6-4
CDR3aa: CASSDHPEGTDTQYF
CDR3nt: TGTGCCAGCAGTGACCACCCCGAGGGCACAGATACGCAGTATTTT

abundance: NA
j_gene: TRBJ2-1
d_gene: TRBD2
v_gene: TRBV7-2
CDR3aa: CASSLDLAGGFYNEQFF
CDR3nt: TGTGCCAGCAGTCTAGATCTAGCGGGAGGGTTCTACAATGAGCAGTTCTTC

abundance: NA
j_gene: TRBJ1-1
d_gene: TRBD1
v_gene: TRBV7-9
CDR3aa: CASSSTGVSEAFF
CDR3nt: TGTGCCAGCAGCTCAACAGGGGTTTCTGAAGCTTTCTTT

abundance: NA
j_gene: TRBJ1-5
d_gene: NA
v_gene: TRBV28
CDR3aa: CASSLGRQPQHF
CDR3nt: TGTGCCAGCAGTTTAGGGCGTCAGCCCCAGCATTTT

abundance: NA
j_gene: TRBJ1-1
d_gene: TRBD1
v_gene: TRBV4-3
CDR3aa: CASSHKQGVDEAFF
CDR3nt: TGCGCCAGCAGCCATAAACAGGGGGTCGATGAAGCTTTCTTT

abundance: NA
j_gene: TRBJ2-1
d_gene: TRBD1
v_gene: TRBV9
CDR3aa: CASSQSGTGGNEQFF
CDR3nt: TGTGCCAGCAGCCAGTCCGGGACAGGGGGCAATGAGCAGTTCTTC

abundance: NA
j_gene: TRBJ2-3
d_gene: TRBD2
v_gene: TRBV6-5
CDR3aa: CASSSRGGSGTQYF
CDR3nt: TGTGCCAGCAGTTCCCGGGGCGGGAGCGGTACGCAGTATTTT

abundance: NA
j_gene: TRBJ2-4
d_gene: TRBD2
v_gene: TRBV29-1
CDR3aa: CSVEPRTSGSGSIQYF
CDR3nt: TGCAGCGTTGAACCCCGGACTAGCGGGAGTGGTAGCATTCAGTACTTC

abundance: NA
j_gene: TRBJ2-7
d_gene: NA
v_gene: TRBV4-3
CDR3aa: CASSQDWVTGEQYF
CDR3nt: TGCGCCAGCAGCCAAGATTGGGTTACGGGTGAGCAGTACTTC

abundance: NA
j_gene: TRBJ2-5
d_gene: TRBD2
v_gene: TRBV4-3
CDR3aa: CASSYSYGTSGFQETQYF
CDR3nt: TGCGCCAGCAGCTACAGCTATGGGACTAGCGGGTTCCAAGAGACCCAGTACTTC

abundance: once
j_gene: TRBJ2-1
d_gene: NA
v_gene: TRBV4-1
CDR3aa: CASSNSVAGFGEQFF
CDR3nt: TGCGCCAGCAGCAACTCCGTGGCGGGATTTGGTGAGCAGTTCTTC

abundance: NA
j_gene: TRBJ2-5
d_gene: TRBD2
v_gene: TRBV5-1
CDR3aa: CASSVSTSGSETQYF
CDR3nt: TGCGCCAGCAGCGTATCTACTAGCGGGAGTGAGACCCAGTACTTC

abundance: once
j_gene: TRBJ2-3
d_gene: NA
v_gene: TRBV10-3
CDR3aa: CAISELHTDTQYF
CDR3nt: TGTGCCATCAGTGAGTTACACACAGATACGCAGTATTTT

abundance: NA
j_gene: TRBJ1-2
d_gene: NA
v_gene: TRBV13
CDR3aa: CASSLDGGAGYTF
CDR3nt: TGTGCCAGCAGCTTAGATGGGGGGGCTGGCTACACCTTC

abundance: NA
j_gene: TRBJ1-2
d_gene: NA
v_gene: TRBV7-8
CDR3aa: CASSYAGAGALNYGYTF
CDR3nt: TGTGCCAGCAGCTACGCAGGGGCGGGGGCTCTTAACTATGGCTACACCTTC

abundance: NA
j_gene: TRBJ2-1
d_gene: NA
v_gene: TRBV2
CDR3aa: CASSPYNEQFF
CDR3nt: TGTGCCAGCAGTCCTTACAATGAGCAGTTCTTC